Below, one T cell receptor beta chain is given with its context. What it recognizes is unknown. The assay was immunoSEQ multiplex PCR, and TCRdb's table has in-frame clones only and misses some. Altogether about 2.3 million clones are present, 85% to 95% being singletons, with the ten largest covering about 0.37%. Caucasian adults residing in Nashville, Tennessee made up all the donors. These data come from a study of shared clonotypes between healthy human individuals. In the study overall: The study enrolled two women and a few men aged 18 to 49. Per-donor plates numbered three CD4 naive, three CD4 memory, two CD8 naive and one CD8 memory. Study-level points and caveats: Sharing across four donors was highest in naive CD4 (around 5%) and lowest in memory CD8 (approximately 0.4%).

The CDR3 covers 14 residues. V was clipped by 3 bases and J by 5 bases, with 13 bases between them. CDR1 MDHEN and CDR2 SYDVKM come from the germline V gene. The J gene is TRBJ1-2, the V gene TRBV28, with D uncertain. This clonotype originated in a man in his late teens or twenties in good health. Some clones in this sample may be carry-over from other donors' samples. Sequenced: naive CD4+ T cells from PBMCs. Subset: CD45RA+ positively selected. CDR3 nucleotides: TGTGCCAGCAGTTTTGGTACGGCAGCGTATGGCTACACCTTC. Amino acids: CASSFGTAAYGYTF.